This is a list of T cell receptor beta chains from one sample in a study of T cell repertoires in cytomegalovirus infection. Via MiXCR, TCRdb re-called the reads, giving one row per CDR3 protein. The sample lists around 300,000 distinct CDR3 sequences; around 25% were seen once. For these receptors, no antigen is known. The input for sequencing was cultured PBMCs, taken from culture after CMV antigen stimulation. These receptors were collected from a human donor in good health (CMV status not recorded). Some clones in this sample may be carry-over from other donors' samples. Both conserved end residues are part of each CDR3. The D gene is left open where the match is weak. Clone size, where shown, is once, few, many, or a class for clones that have expanded.

>TRBJ2-7|few|NA|TRBV12-3/TRBV12-4
CASSRESWGVGEQYF
TGTGCCAGCAGCCGAGAGTCTTGGGGAGTAGGCGAGCAGTACTTC
>TRBJ2-1|many|TRBD2|TRBV7-6
CASSPRFSGRDGEQFF
TGTGCCAGCAGCCCTCGTTTTAGCGGGAGGGACGGTGAGCAGTTCTTC
>TRBJ1-6|NA|NA|TRBV12-3/TRBV12-4
CASSLLRNSPLHF
TGTGCCAGCAGTTTATTACGAAATTCACCCCTCCACTTT
>TRBJ2-1|NA|TRBD2|TRBV24-1
CATSDPLAGVNNEQFF
TGTGCCACCAGTGATCCCCTAGCGGGAGTTAATAATGAGCAGTTCTTC
>TRBJ2-5|many|TRBD1|TRBV4-1
CASSPGQGRETQYF
TGCGCCAGCAGCCCCGGACAGGGACGAGAGACCCAGTACTTC
>TRBJ1-1|NA|NA|TRBV11-3
CASSLGGRNTEAFF
TGTGCCAGCAGCTTAGGGGGAAGGAACACTGAAGCTTTCTTT
>TRBJ2-7|many|NA|TRBV7-2
CASSLGVGYEQYF
TGTGCCAGCAGCTTAGGGGTGGGGTACGAGCAGTACTTC
>TRBJ1-4|NA|NA|TRBV27
CASSYLSVLNEKLFF
TGTGCCAGCAGTTACCTGAGTGTGCTTAATGAAAAACTGTTTTTT
>TRBJ2-6|many|NA|TRBV7-2
CASREGGNSGANVLTF
TGTGCCAGCAGGGAAGGGGGGAACTCTGGGGCCAACGTCCTGACTTTC
>TRBJ2-5|NA|TRBD1|TRBV4-3
CASSQGQGAGQETQYF
TGCGCCAGCAGCCAAGGTCAGGGGGCAGGTCAAGAGACCCAGTACTTC
>TRBJ2-3|NA|TRBD2|TRBV5-4
CASRVGTSGRADTQYF
TGTGCCAGCAGAGTCGGGACTAGCGGGAGGGCAGATACGCAGTATTTT
>TRBJ2-1|NA|TRBD2|TRBV5-4
CASSKTSGRGDEQFF
TGTGCCAGCAGCAAGACTAGCGGGAGAGGGGATGAGCAGTTCTTC
>TRBJ2-5|NA|NA|TRBV12-3/TRBV12-4
CASSFGAGLKETQYF
TGTGCCAGCAGTTTTGGCGCGGGGTTGAAAGAGACCCAGTACTTC
>TRBJ1-6|many|TRBD1|TRBV7-8
CASSLGGQGNSPLHF
TGTGCCAGCAGCTTAGGGGGACAGGGGAATTCACCCCTCCACTTT
>TRBJ1-2|NA|NA|TRBV7-8
CASSLRQYYGYTF
TGTGCCAGCAGCTTAAGGCAGTACTATGGCTACACCTTC
>TRBJ1-1|many|NA|TRBV6-1
CASSEEHSLTEAFF
TGTGCCAGCAGTGAAGAACACAGTCTCACTGAAGCTTTCTTT
>TRBJ2-7|NA|NA|TRBV5-1
CASSSQGGIYEQYF
TGCGCCAGCAGCTCGCAGGGGGGGATTTACGAGCAGTACTTC
>TRBJ2-3|NA|TRBD1|TRBV18
CASSPQVLGTGSADTQYF
TGTGCCAGCTCACCTCAGGTTCTCGGGACAGGGTCAGCAGATACGCAGTATTTT
>TRBJ1-5|many|NA|TRBV7-8
CASRAGWSNQPQHF
TGTGCCAGCAGGGCAGGTTGGAGCAATCAGCCCCAGCATTTT
>TRBJ2-6|NA|NA|TRBV28
CASSAALGANVLTF
TGTGCCAGCAGCGCGGCCCTGGGGGCCAACGTCCTGACTTTC
>TRBJ1-2|NA|NA|TRBV27
CASSSAGAGERGYTF
TGTGCCAGCAGTTCAGCAGGTGCGGGGGAGAGAGGCTACACCTTC
>TRBJ1-2|few|TRBD1|TRBV6-2/TRBV6-3
CASSDRGRVDGYTF
TGTGCCAGCAGTGACAGGGGGCGCGTGGATGGCTACACCTTC
>TRBJ1-1|NA|NA|TRBV7-2
CASSQDIVVAEAFF
TGTGCCAGCAGCCAGGACATTGTTGTGGCTGAAGCTTTCTTT
>TRBJ2-3|NA|TRBD2|TRBV18
CASSPGLAEYTDTQYF
TGTGCCAGCTCACCCGGACTAGCGGAATACACAGATACGCAGTATTTT
>TRBJ2-7|NA|TRBD2|TRBV6-5
CASTQDPSGAYEQYF
TGTGCCAGCACCCAAGACCCTAGCGGGGCTTACGAGCAGTACTTC
>TRBJ2-7|NA|NA|TRBV12-3/TRBV12-4
CASSPPGHQTGEQYF
TGTGCCAGCAGTCCGCCGGGACATCAGACGGGCGAGCAGTACTTC
>TRBJ2-3|NA|NA|TRBV23-1
CASSPPLRNTQYF
TGCGCCAGCAGTCCCCCTTTAAGGAATACGCAGTATTTT
>TRBJ1-2|NA|NA|TRBV28
CASSPNLGQGPRGYTF
TGTGCCAGCAGTCCCAACCTTGGTCAGGGGCCGCGCGGCTACACCTTC
>TRBJ2-3|few|NA|TRBV12-3/TRBV12-4
CASSFVNRADTQYF
TGTGCCAGCAGTTTCGTGAATAGGGCGGATACGCAGTATTTT
>TRBJ2-3|NA|NA|TRBV15
CATSIPRVASTQYF
TGTGCCACCAGCATCCCGCGGGTAGCCAGTACGCAGTATTTT
>TRBJ2-1|many|TRBD2|TRBV7-2
CASSFIAGGSYNEQFF
TGTGCCAGCAGCTTCATAGCGGGAGGGTCCTACAATGAGCAGTTCTTC
>TRBJ1-5|few|NA|TRBV20-1
CSWGSGNNQPQHF
TGCAGTTGGGGGTCAGGGAACAATCAGCCCCAGCATTTT
>TRBJ1-2|many|NA|TRBV7-2
CASSLDARPHTF
TGTGCCAGCAGCTTAGACGCCCGCCCCCACACCTTC
>TRBJ2-7|NA|TRBD2|TRBV7-9
CASSSRLAVYEQYF
TGTGCCAGCAGCTCACGACTAGCGGTCTACGAGCAGTACTTC
>TRBJ1-1|NA|NA|TRBV5-6
CASSLEVGRTEAFF
TGTGCCAGCAGCTTGGAAGTAGGGAGGACTGAAGCTTTCTTT
>TRBJ2-2|few|NA|TRBV7-3
CASSGWSGELFF
TGTGCCAGCAGCGGATGGAGCGGGGAGCTGTTTTTT
>TRBJ1-2|few|TRBD1|TRBV27
CASSSWGTANYGYTF
TGTGCCAGCAGTTCCTGGGGGACAGCTAACTATGGCTACACCTTC
>TRBJ1-3|few|TRBD1|TRBV4-1
CASSQESLDRAGNTIYF
TGCGCCAGCAGCCAAGAATCCCTGGACAGGGCTGGAAACACCATATATTTT
>TRBJ2-7|NA|NA|TRBV4-3
CASSQGEGGPSYEQYF
TGCGCCAGCAGCCAAGGGGAGGGGGGACCCTCCTACGAGCAGTACTTC
>TRBJ2-5|few|NA|TRBV7-9
CASSLRYLETQYF
TGTGCCAGCAGCTTAAGATATTTAGAGACCCAGTACTTC
>TRBJ2-3|NA|NA|TRBV25-1
CASSEYQGTDTQYF
TGTGCCAGCAGTGAATACCAGGGGACAGATACGCAGTATTTT
>TRBJ1-1|NA|TRBD1|TRBV12-3/TRBV12-4
CASSPDRGWPNTEAFF
TGTGCCAGCAGCCCGGACAGGGGATGGCCCAACACTGAAGCTTTCTTT
>TRBJ2-1|NA|TRBD2|TRBV11-3
CASSLDSRLAGEDEQFF
TGTGCCAGCAGCTTAGATAGCCGGCTAGCGGGAGAGGATGAGCAGTTCTTC